This T cell receptor beta chain was retrieved from a study of T-cell reconstitution after alpha-beta-depleted transplantation in children (dated by TCRdb to 2016 to 2018). Describing the broader study: Using TCR repertoire profiling, the study quantitatively followed how T-cell immune reconstitution unfolded in children after TCRalphabeta/CD19-depleted allogeneic hematopoietic cell transplantation.

To prepare the library, PCR was applied. Instrument used: Illumina HiSeq 2500. Molecular barcoding was employed in the preparation of TCR libraries, with unique molecular identifiers being used to normalize TCRbeta repertoire quantification. TCRdb applied fastp at Q25 and MiXCR to the public reads, then kept only in-frame beta chains. Each CDR3 protein gets just one entry, which takes the most common genes and DNA from the rows behind it. This sample is represented by 330,000 or so distinct CDR3 sequences; 10% of them were singletons. The ten largest clonotypes hold 2% to 3% of the sample. The table lists this clonotype with a few counts. This receptor's antigen is unknown. Per-nucleotide qualities are absent, and no much larger clonotype sits a single base away. From cysteine to phenylalanine, the CDR3 is 12 amino acids long. CDR3 DNA is the only sequence kept; it has 36 bases, read in frame from the first base. The germline V gene (reference sequence) sets CDR1 to MNHEY and CDR2 to SMNVEV. V lost 10 bases and J lost 5 bases; the stretch between them is 13 bases long.

This sequence originates from a human donor who donated a stem cell graft to a child with acute lymphoblastic leukemia. Sequencing was performed on PBMCs from the stem cell graft donor, taken from the stem cell graft. This chain is built from TRBV27 and TRBJ2-3; perhaps TRBD2 is the D gene, with 5 bases matching. Here is the DNA: TGTGCCATAGCAAAACTAGGAGATACGCAGTATTTT. The encoded protein is CAIAKLGDTQYF.